The 32 T cell receptor beta chains presented below share a single source sample, sequenced in a study of blood T cells in healthy people across ages (dated by TCRdb to about 2015). Receptor libraries were prepared by 5' RACE. TCRdb shows the sequencer as Illumina HiSeq 2500. A second PCR of about 7 to 12 cycles was performed with a sample-barcoded 5' primer and a J-beta primer mix. TCRdb cleaned the public reads at Q25 with fastp, built clones with MiXCR and kept in-frame beta chains. Each entry merges the rows of one CDR3 protein and shows their most common DNA and genes. This sample comprises under 2,000,000 distinct CDR3 sequences, less than 50% of them detected only once. Roughly 2.1% of the sample rests with the top ten. The sample consisted of blood. The source of these receptors is a woman in her forties in good health.

J is TRBJ2-5 and V is TRBV27; 7 bases align to TRBD2. Looked up from germline, CDR1 is MNHEY and CDR2 is SMNVEV (reference sequence). CDR3 length equals 16 residues. V dropped 8 bases and J dropped 4; count of bases not matched to a gene: 16. The CDR3 spells CASPFYWGGERETQYF. CDR3 sequence (DNA): TGTGCCAGCCCTTTTTACTGGGGGGGAGAGAGAGAGACCCAGTACTTC.

The chain is built from TRBV15 and TRBJ1-5, with D unclear. The CDR3 has 14 residues. Germline V gene lookup returns CDR1 LNHNV and CDR2 YYDKDF (reference sequence). The V and J ends lost 0 bases and 3 bases respectively, with 6 bases between them. The CDR3 spells CATSRETANQPQHF. Here the CDR3 DNA reads TGTGCCACCAGCAGAGAAACAGCCAATCAGCCCCAGCATTTT.

The chain recombines TRBV15 with TRBJ2-5; D is tentatively TRBD1 or TRBD2 (5 bases each). The DNA end favors TRBJ2-1, so the J call may be wrong. CDR1 is LNHNV, CDR2 YYDKDF, per germline (reference sequence). This CDR3 region has 14 residues. The CDR3 is CATSSRDGQETQFF. The DNA for the CDR3 is TGTGCCACCAGCAGCCGGGACGGCCAAGAGACCCAGTTCTTC.

This rearrangement joins TRBV7-2 to TRBJ2-4, with D possibly being TRBD1 or TRBD2 (6 bases each). V shed 3 bases and J shed 9 bases, with 15 bases lying between them. The CDR3 is 14 amino acids. Germline lookup yields CDR1 SGHTA and CDR2 FQGNSA. The CDR3 is CASSFGGPESIQYF. The CDR3, as DNA: TGTGCCAGCAGCTTTGGGGGGCCGGAGAGCATTCAGTACTTC.

This clonotype occurred a few times. The J gene is TRBJ2-3, the V gene TRBV6-5; D gene ambiguous. Between the trimmed V and J ends, which lost 0 bases and 6 bases, there was a span of 7 bases. The CDR3 extends over 13 amino acids. Germline lookup yields CDR1 MNHEY and CDR2 SVGAGI. The CDR3 sequence: CASSYSKADTQYF. The CDR3 bases are TGTGCCAGCAGTTACTCTAAAGCGGATACGCAGTATTTT.

The chain couples TRBV20-1 to TRBJ2-3; 15 bases are shared with TRBD2. The trim removed 3 bases at V and 6 bases at J, leaving 7 bases unmatched. From germline, CDR1 is DFQATT and CDR2 SNEGSKA (reference sequence). The CDR3 is 16 amino acids. The CDR3 region is CSASRTSGGAADTQYF. The CDR3 DNA reads as TGCAGTGCTAGCCGGACTAGCGGGGGGGCAGCCGATACGCAGTATTTT.

The chain couples TRBV6-2 or TRBV6-3 to TRBJ1-4; D is possibly TRBD1 (5 bases). Trimming pared 7 bases from V and 0 bases from J, leaving 12 bases between. The CDR3 is made up of 15 amino acids. The germline V gene encodes CDR1 MNHEY and CDR2 SVGEGT. In DNA, the CDR3 is TGTGCCAGCAATGACGACAGAGCAACTAATGAAAAACTGTTTTTT. As protein: CASNDDRATNEKLFF.

The rearrangement joins TRBV12-3 or TRBV12-4 to TRBJ2-7; D perhaps matches TRBD1 (6 bases). The CDR3 runs 13 residues. The V gene lost 6 bases and the J gene lost 1 base, with 10 bases spanning the gap. The CDR3 DNA reads as TGTGCCAGCAGAAACAGGGCTTCCTACGAGCAGTACTTC. This sequence encodes CASRNRASYEQYF.

This clonotype was recorded a few times. This chain connects TRBV10-3 to TRBJ2-1; D not resolved. Per germline, CDR1 ENHRY and CDR2 SYGVKD. V lost 3 bases and J 4 bases, leaving 10 bases between the germline ends. This CDR3 region has 14 residues. The CDR3 nucleotides are TGTGCCATCAGTGACCCCGACACATACAATGAGCAGTTCTTC. Its translation: CAISDPDTYNEQFF.

This clonotype was recorded once. At one end the junction does not follow the germline gene, possibly because of a read error. CDR3 sequence reads: CASSWGGQGTRYF. The CDR3 nucleotides are TGTGCCAGCAGCTGGGGGGGCCAGGGTACGCGGTATTTT. The chain combines TRBV5-5 with TRBJ2-3; perhaps TRBD2 as D (7 bases). Germline CDR1 and CDR2: SGHKS and YYEKEE (reference sequence). CDR3 length: 13 amino acids.

This clonotype was observed a few times. The chain combines TRBV7-2 with TRBJ2-4; D perhaps matches TRBD1 (6 bases). CDR3 length: 17 residues. V dropped 4 bases and J dropped 1 base, with 17 bases sitting between them. Germline lookup yields CDR1 SGHTA and CDR2 FQGNSA. CDR3: CASSYSGVGLAKNIQYF. The CDR3 nucleotides are TGTGCCAGCAGCTACTCAGGGGTGGGGTTGGCCAAAAACATTCAGTACTTC.

The CDR3 DNA is TGCGCCAGCAGCTTGGAGGGACATTCAGGCGAGACCCAGTTCTTC. Amino acid sequence: CASSLEGHSGETQFF. The chain links TRBV5-1 to TRBJ2-5; D is perhaps TRBD1 (6 bases). The end of the DNA fits TRBJ2-1 better, so the J call may be wrong. Germline V gives CDR1 SGHRS, CDR2 YFSETQ. The CDR3 runs 15 residues.

The chain couples TRBV6-6 to TRBJ1-6, with D unclear. Trimming stripped 5 bases from V and 10 bases from J, with 12 bases between. Germline V gene sequence: CDR1 MNHNY, CDR2 SVGAGI (reference sequence). The CDR3 has 13 amino acids. DNA for the CDR3: TGTGCCAGCAGTGACTATGATATCTCACCCCTCCACTTT. It encodes CASSDYDISPLHF.

This rearrangement joins TRBV20-1 to TRBJ1-5; TRBD1 matches at 7 bases. The junction had 6 bases not matched to a gene; V was cut back by 4 bases and J by 3 bases. CDR3 length equals 14 residues. The V gene's germline CDR1 is DFQATT and CDR2 SNEGSKA (reference sequence). CDR3 amino acids: CSAKGQLLNQPQHF. CDR3 DNA: TGCAGTGCTAAGGGACAGCTACTCAATCAGCCCCAGCATTTT.

The chain combines TRBV20-1 with TRBJ2-3, with 8 bases identical to TRBD2. The germline V gene has CDR1 DFQATT and CDR2 SNEGSKA (reference sequence). CDR3 length: 14 amino acids. V shed 5 bases and J 4 bases; nucleotides not matched to a gene: 8. This CDR3 reads CSAQPGGAADTQYF. CDR3 sequence (DNA): TGCAGTGCTCAACCCGGGGGGGCTGCAGATACGCAGTATTTT.

This clonotype occurred a few times. The rearrangement links TRBV14 to TRBJ1-4, with 12 bases aligning to TRBD1. The length of the CDR3 is 15 residues. The germline V gene encodes CDR1 SGHDN and CDR2 FVKESK. V lost 9 bases and J lost 6; bases outside the gene matches: 8. The CDR3: CARPGQGARDEKLFF. Here the CDR3 DNA reads TGTGCCAGGCCGGGACAGGGGGCGCGCGATGAAAAACTGTTTTTT.

The rearrangement uses TRBV29-1 and TRBJ1-5; D gene ambiguous. Germline CDR1 reads SQVTM; CDR2 reads ANQGSEA. This CDR3 has 12 amino acids. V was pared by 5 bases and J by 2 bases, with 7 bases between. CDR3 in amino acids: CSVLGGNQPQHF. The CDR3 DNA sequence: TGCAGCGTTCTTGGGGGCAATCAGCCCCAGCATTTT. The entire variable domain, with the rest obtained from reference TRBV29-1 and TRBJ1-5, is as follows: SAVISQKPSRDICQRGTSLTIQCQVDSQVTMMFWYRQQPGQSLTLIATANQGSEATYESGFVIDKFPISRPNLTFSTLTVSNMSPEDSSIYLCSVLGGNQPQHFGDGTRLSIL.

This clonotype was observed a handful of times. The gene calls are TRBV12-3 or TRBV12-4 and TRBJ2-5; weak D call: TRBD1 (5 bases). V lost 0 bases to trimming and J lost 4 bases, with 12 bases between them. The CDR3 is 15 residues long. DNA for the CDR3: TGTGCCAGCAGTTTAGCTCAGGGTTTGAGAGAGACCCAGTACTTC. Amino acids: CASSLAQGLRETQYF.

This clonotype was counted between two and nine times. This chain links TRBV4-1 with TRBJ1-2; D gene unclear. The CDR3 has 18 residues. Trimming took off 1 base at V and 2 bases at J, with 20 bases between the two ends. Germline CDR1 is MGHRA and CDR2 is YSYEKL. The CDR3: CASSQVGWSRAANYGYTF. The CDR3 bases are TGCGCCAGCAGCCAAGTCGGCTGGAGTAGGGCAGCCAACTATGGCTACACCTTC.

This clonotype was detected a few times. The chain joins TRBV20-1 to TRBJ2-7, with D unclear. The end of the DNA fits TRBJ2-5 better, so the J call may be wrong. Germline V gene data show CDR1 as DFQATT and CDR2 as SNEGSKA (reference sequence). There are 12 residues in the CDR3. CDR3 in amino acids: CSARGSVVTQYF. In DNA form, the CDR3 reads TGCAGTGCTAGAGGATCGGTAGTGACCCAGTACTTC.

The chain links TRBV20-1 to TRBJ2-7; D might be TRBD1 or TRBD2, each matching 6 bases. The end of the DNA is better explained by TRBJ2-4, so the J call may be wrong. The CDR3 has 14 residues. Germline V gene data show CDR1 as DFQATT and CDR2 as SNEGSKA (reference sequence). The CDR3 reads CSARFVGGHHIQYF. CDR3 coding DNA: TGCAGTGCTAGATTTGTAGGGGGGCACCACATTCAGTACTTC.

This clonotype was detected a few times. The gene calls are TRBV24-1 and TRBJ2-3; TRBD2 matches at 11 bases. The V segment lost 7 bases and the J segment 2 bases; nucleotides outside the gene matches: 4. Germline CDR1 reads KGHDR; CDR2 reads SFDVKD. This CDR3 spans 15 amino acids. The CDR3 DNA follows: TGTGCCACCAGACGACTAGCGGGGATCACAGATACGCAGTATTTT. It encodes CATRRLAGITDTQYF.

Only a few counts were recorded for this clonotype. The CDR3 reads CASTYQQGEGTDTQYF. The CDR3 DNA follows: TGTGCCAGCACCTACCAACAGGGGGAGGGCACAGATACGCAGTATTTT. This rearrangement joins TRBV6-1 to TRBJ2-3, with 8 positions matching TRBD1. The CDR3 covers 16 residues. V shed 7 bases and J 1 base; nucleotides not matched to a gene: 10. The germline V gene encodes CDR1 MNHNS and CDR2 SASEGT.

V and J are TRBV29-1 and TRBJ1-4, with D tentatively TRBD1 (6 bases). This CDR3 contains 12 residues. Germline V gene lookup returns CDR1 SQVTM and CDR2 ANQGSEA. Trimming shortened V by 6 bases and J by 6 bases, and 11 bases separated the two germline ends. CDR3 loop: CSVRGTDEKLFF. The CDR3 nucleotides read TGCAGCGTGAGGGGGACGGATGAAAAACTGTTTTTT.

This clonotype was found a few times. V usage is TRBV27 and J usage is TRBJ1-2; TRBD1 aligns across 7 bases. This CDR3 has 12 residues. CDR1 is MNHEY and CDR2 is SMNVEV in the germline V gene (reference sequence). The junction had 3 bases not matched to a gene; V was cut back by 5 bases and J by 6 bases. CDR3 in amino acids: CASSDRADGYTF. CDR3 DNA: TGTGCCAGCAGTGACAGGGCGGATGGCTACACCTTC.

The chain is built from TRBV12-3 or TRBV12-4 and TRBJ2-3; D is unclear. V lost 0 bases to trimming and J lost 10 bases, with 11 bases between them. This CDR3 is 13 amino acids long. The CDR3 DNA sequence: TGTGCCAGCAGTTTAGCAGGTCCTGAAGCGCAGTATTTT. Translation: CASSLAGPEAQYF.

This chain uses TRBV27 with TRBJ2-7; the D gene is possibly TRBD2 (6 bases). Germline-derived CDR1 and CDR2 are MNHEY and SMNVEV (reference sequence). Trimming took 6 bases from V and 1 from J, leaving 16 bases between them. The CDR3 covers 15 residues. The CDR3 sequence: CASRQTVGGSYEQYF. As DNA, the CDR3 is TGTGCCAGCAGACAGACGGTGGGGGGTTCCTACGAGCAGTACTTC.

This sequence joins TRBV7-2 and TRBJ2-7; 10 nucleotides align to TRBD2. Judging by the DNA end, TRBJ2-5 fits better; the J call may be wrong. The germline V gene encodes CDR1 SGHTA and CDR2 FQGNSA. The length of the CDR3 is 17 residues. CDR3 residues: CASSLSPSGGLGETQYF. As DNA, the CDR3 is TGTGCCAGCAGCTTATCACCTAGCGGGGGTCTGGGGGAGACCCAGTACTTC.

The chain uses TRBV13 and TRBJ2-1, with 10 bases lining up with TRBD1. This CDR3 region has 16 residues. Germline V gene data show CDR1 as PRHDT and CDR2 as FYEKMQ (reference sequence). Losses at the gene ends were 5 bases for V and 8 bases for J; bases not matched to a gene: 12. The CDR3 DNA reads as TGTGCCAGCAGCCCCTTTGGGACAGGGGCGAAGGATGAGCAGTTCTTC. Translation: CASSPFGTGAKDEQFF.

This chain joins TRBV5-5 and TRBJ1-2; TRBD1 matches 10 bases. The germline CDR1 and CDR2 sequences are SGHKS and YYEKEE (reference sequence). This CDR3 has 15 amino acids. Trimming took 0 bases from V and 8 from J; bases not matched to a gene: 7. CDR3 amino acids: CASSLERDRGYGYTF. In DNA form, the CDR3 reads TGTGCCAGCAGCTTGGAACGGGACAGGGGATACGGCTACACCTTC.

The chain uses TRBV4-3 and TRBJ2-5, with 7 nucleotides matching TRBD2. Trimming cost V 4 bases and J 9 bases; bases outside gene matches: 20. Germline CDR1 is LGHNA and CDR2 is YSLEER. This CDR3 spans 17 amino acids. In DNA form, the CDR3 reads TGCGCCAGCAGCCCGCGGACTAGTTGGTCAGGCGGGGAGGCCCAGTACTTC. This codes for CASSPRTSWSGGEAQYF.

A single count supports this clonotype. The chain employs TRBV9 and TRBJ1-2, with a tentative D call TRBD1 (6 bases). The CDR3 totals 16 residues. Deletions cut 3 bases from V and 8 bases from J, with 23 bases between. Looked up from germline, CDR1 is SGDLS and CDR2 is YYNGEE. CDR3 loop: CASSAGGAAATRGYTF. The CDR3 coding sequence is TGTGCCAGCAGCGCGGGGGGGGCCGCGGCCACTCGAGGCTACACCTTC.